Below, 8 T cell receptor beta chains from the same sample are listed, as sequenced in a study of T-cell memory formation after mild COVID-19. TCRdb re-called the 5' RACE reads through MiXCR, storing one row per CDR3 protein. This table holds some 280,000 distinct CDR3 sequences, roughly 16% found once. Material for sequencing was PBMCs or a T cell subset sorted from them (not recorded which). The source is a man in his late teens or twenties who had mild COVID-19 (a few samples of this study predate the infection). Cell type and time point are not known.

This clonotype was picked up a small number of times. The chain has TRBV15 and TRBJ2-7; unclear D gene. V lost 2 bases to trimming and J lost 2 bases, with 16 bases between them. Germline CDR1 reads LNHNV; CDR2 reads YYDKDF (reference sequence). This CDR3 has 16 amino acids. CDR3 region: CATSRPPRNLPYEQYF. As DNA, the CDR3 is TGTGCCACCAGCAGACCTCCGCGGAACTTACCCTACGAGCAGTACTTC. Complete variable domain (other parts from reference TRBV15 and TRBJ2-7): DAMVIQNPRYQVTQFGKPVTLSCSQTLNHNVMYWYQQKSSQAPKLLFHYYDKDFNNEADTPDNFQSRRPNTSFCFLDIRSPGLGDTAMYLCATSRPPRNLPYEQYFGPGTRLTVT.

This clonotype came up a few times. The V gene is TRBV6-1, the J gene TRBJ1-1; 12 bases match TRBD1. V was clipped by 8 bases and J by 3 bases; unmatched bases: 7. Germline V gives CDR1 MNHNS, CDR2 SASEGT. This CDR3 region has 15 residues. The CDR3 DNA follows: TGTGCCAGCGTGGGACAGGGGGCCTTATACACTGAAGCTTTCTTT. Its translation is CASVGQGALYTEAFF.

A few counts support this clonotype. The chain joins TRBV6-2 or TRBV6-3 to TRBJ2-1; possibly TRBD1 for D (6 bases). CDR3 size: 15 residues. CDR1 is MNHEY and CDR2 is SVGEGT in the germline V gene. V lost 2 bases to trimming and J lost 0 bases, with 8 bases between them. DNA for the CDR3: TGTGCCAGCAGTTACGGGACACTCTCCTACAATGAGCAGTTCTTC. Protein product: CASSYGTLSYNEQFF.

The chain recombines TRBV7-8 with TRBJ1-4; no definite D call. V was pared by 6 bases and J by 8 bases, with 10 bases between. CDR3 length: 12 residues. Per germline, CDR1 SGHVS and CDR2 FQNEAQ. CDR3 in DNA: TGTGCCAGCAGGCTCGGGAGGGAAAAACTGTTTTTT. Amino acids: CASRLGREKLFF.

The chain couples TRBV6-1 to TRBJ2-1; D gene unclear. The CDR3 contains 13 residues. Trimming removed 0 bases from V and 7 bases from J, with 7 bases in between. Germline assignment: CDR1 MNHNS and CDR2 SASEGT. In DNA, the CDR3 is TGTGCCAGCAGTGAAGCGCTCGGGAATGAGCAGTTCTTC. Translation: CASSEALGNEQFF.

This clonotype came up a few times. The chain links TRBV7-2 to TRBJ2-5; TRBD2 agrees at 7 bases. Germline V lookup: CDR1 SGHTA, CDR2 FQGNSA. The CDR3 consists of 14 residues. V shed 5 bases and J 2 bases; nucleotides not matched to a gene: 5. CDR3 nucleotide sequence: TGTGCCAGCAGCCCCGGGGGGATTCAAGAGACCCAGTACTTC. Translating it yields CASSPGGIQETQYF.

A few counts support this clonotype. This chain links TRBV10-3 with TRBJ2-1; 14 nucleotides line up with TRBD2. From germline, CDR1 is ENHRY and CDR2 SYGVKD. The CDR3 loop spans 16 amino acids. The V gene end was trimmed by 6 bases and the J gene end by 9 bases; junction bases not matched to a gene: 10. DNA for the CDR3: TGTGCCATCAGACCCCCCGGGACTAGCGGGAGAGGTGAGCAGTTCTTC. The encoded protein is CAIRPPGTSGRGEQFF.

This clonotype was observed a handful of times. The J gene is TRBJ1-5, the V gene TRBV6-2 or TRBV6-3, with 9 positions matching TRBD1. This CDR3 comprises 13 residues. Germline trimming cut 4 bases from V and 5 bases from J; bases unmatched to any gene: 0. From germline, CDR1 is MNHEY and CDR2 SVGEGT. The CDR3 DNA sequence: TGTGCCAGCAGTTGGACAGGGGATCAGCCCCAGCATTTT. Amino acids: CASSWTGDQPQHF.